This entry describes one TCR beta chain. What it binds is not known. The data were obtained in a study of cytomegalovirus exposure and HLA in healthy donors. Study results and caveats: Specificity for CMV antigens was confirmed in vitro for a few of the CMV-associated chains.

A multiplex PCR was run with 60 Vbeta primers and 13 Jbeta primers. Generated by immunoSEQ multiplex PCR, the TCRdb table keeps only in-frame clones and is missing some. The profile covers 150,000 or so clones, with roughly 80% appearing a single time and around 3.6% taken by the ten largest. Germline-derived CDR1 and CDR2 are LNHDA and SQIVND (reference sequence). V was shortened by 8 bases and J by 4 bases, with 17 bases between the two germline ends. The CDR3 covers 14 residues. Input material: PBMCs. The rearrangement uses TRBV19 and TRBJ1-1; a possible D gene is TRBD1 (5 bases). The sequence was collected from a woman aged 35 to 49 in good health and CMV-seronegative. CDR3 in DNA: TGTGCCAGTGATATCGGGACTGCGGGCACTGAAGCTTTCTTT. Translating gives CASDIGTAGTEAFF.